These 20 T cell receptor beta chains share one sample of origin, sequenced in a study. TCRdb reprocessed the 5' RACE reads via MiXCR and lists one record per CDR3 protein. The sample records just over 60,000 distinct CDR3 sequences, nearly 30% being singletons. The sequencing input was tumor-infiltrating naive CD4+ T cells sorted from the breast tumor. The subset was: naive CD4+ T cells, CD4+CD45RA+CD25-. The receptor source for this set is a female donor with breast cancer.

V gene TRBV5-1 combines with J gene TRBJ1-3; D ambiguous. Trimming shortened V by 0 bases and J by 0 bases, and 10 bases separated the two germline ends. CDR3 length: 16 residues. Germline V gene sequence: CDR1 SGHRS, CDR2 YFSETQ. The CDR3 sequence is CASSLGSTNSGNTIYF. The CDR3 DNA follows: TGCGCCAGCAGCTTGGGGTCGACAAACTCTGGAAACACCATATATTTT.

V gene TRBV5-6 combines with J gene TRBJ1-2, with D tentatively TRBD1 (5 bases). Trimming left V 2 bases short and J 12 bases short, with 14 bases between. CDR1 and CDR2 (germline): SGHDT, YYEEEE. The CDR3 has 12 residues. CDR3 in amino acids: CASSFSREGDTF. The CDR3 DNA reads TGTGCCAGCAGCTTCAGCAGGGAAGGGGACACCTTC.

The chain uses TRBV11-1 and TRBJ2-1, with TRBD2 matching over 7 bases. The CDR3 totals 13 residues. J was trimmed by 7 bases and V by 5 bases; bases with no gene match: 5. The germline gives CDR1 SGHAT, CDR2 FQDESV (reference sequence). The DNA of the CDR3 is TGTGCCAGCAGCCGGACTAGTTTAAATGAGCAGTTCTTC. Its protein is CASSRTSLNEQFF.

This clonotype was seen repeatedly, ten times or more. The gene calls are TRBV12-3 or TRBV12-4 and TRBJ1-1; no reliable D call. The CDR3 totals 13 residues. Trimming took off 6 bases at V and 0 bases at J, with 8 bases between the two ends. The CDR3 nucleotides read TGTGCCAGCAGAAGATCCTTGAACACTGAAGCTTTCTTT. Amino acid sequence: CASRRSLNTEAFF.

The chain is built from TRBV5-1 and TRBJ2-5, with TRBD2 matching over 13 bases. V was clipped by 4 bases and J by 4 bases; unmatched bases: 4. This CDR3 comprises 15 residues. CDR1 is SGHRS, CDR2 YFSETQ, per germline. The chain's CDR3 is CASSPGLAGVETQYF. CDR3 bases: TGCGCCAGCAGCCCCGGACTAGCGGGGGTAGAGACCCAGTACTTC.

CDR3 amino acids: CASSPRQGPGLAETYEQYF. For the CDR3, the DNA is TGTGCCAGCAGTCCCAGACAGGGGCCGGGACTAGCGGAAACCTACGAGCAGTACTTC. The genes are TRBV6-5 and TRBJ2-7; TRBD2 aligns across 11 bases. This CDR3 comprises 19 residues. Germline V lookup: CDR1 MNHEY, CDR2 SVGAGI. V shed 5 bases and J 2 bases; nucleotides not matched to a gene: 17.

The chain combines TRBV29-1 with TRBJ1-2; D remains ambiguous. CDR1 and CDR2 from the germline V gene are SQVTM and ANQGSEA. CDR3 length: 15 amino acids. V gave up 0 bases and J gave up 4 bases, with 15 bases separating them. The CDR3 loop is CSVEEAGGRFYGYTF. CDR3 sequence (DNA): TGCAGCGTTGAAGAGGCAGGAGGGCGGTTCTATGGCTACACCTTC.

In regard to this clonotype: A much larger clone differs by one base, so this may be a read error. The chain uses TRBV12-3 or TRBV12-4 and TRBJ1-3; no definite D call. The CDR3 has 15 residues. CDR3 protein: CASSLGGTTGNTLYF. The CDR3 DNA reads TGTGCCAGCAGCCTTGGAGGAACTACTGGAAACACCTTATATTTT.

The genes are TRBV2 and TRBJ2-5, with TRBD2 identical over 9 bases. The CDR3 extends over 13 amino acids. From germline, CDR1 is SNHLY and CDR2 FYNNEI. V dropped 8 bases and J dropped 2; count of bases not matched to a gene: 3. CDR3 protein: CASERGAQETQYF. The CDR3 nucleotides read TGTGCCAGCGAGCGGGGGGCTCAAGAGACCCAGTACTTC.

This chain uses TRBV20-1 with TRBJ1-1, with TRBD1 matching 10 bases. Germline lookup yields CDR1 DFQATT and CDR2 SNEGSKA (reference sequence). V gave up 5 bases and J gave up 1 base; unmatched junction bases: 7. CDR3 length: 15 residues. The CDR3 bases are TGCAGTGCTGGGACAGGGGCCGGGGGGAACACTGAAGCTTTCTTT. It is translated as CSAGTGAGGNTEAFF.

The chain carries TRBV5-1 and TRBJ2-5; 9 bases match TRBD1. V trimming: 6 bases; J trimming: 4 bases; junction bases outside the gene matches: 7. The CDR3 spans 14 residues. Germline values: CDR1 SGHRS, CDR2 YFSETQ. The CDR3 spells CASTDTGGPETQYF. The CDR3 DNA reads TGCGCCAGCACGGACACAGGGGGCCCAGAGACCCAGTACTTC.

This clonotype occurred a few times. The CDR3 bases are TGTGCCAGCAGCGTAGGTGGTCTGGCTTCCTACGAGCAGTACTTC. Amino acids: CASSVGGLASYEQYF. This chain uses TRBV9 with TRBJ2-7; D remains ambiguous. This CDR3 spans 15 amino acids. The V end lost 0 bases, the J end lost 1 base, and 11 bases lay between the germline ends. Germline CDR1 reads SGDLS; CDR2 reads YYNGEE.

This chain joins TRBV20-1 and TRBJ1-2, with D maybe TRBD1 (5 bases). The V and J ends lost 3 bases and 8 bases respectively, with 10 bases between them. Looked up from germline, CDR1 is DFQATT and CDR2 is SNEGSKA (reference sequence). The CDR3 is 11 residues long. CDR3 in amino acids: CSASPGSGYTF. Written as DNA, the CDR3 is TGCAGTGCTAGTCCAGGGTCAGGCTACACCTTC.

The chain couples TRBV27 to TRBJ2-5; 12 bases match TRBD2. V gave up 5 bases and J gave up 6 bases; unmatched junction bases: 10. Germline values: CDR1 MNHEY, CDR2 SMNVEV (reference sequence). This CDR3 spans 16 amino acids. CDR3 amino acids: CASSPLTSGSGKTQYF. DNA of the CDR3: TGTGCCAGCAGTCCCCTGACTAGCGGGAGCGGCAAGACCCAGTACTTC.

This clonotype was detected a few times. The CDR3 loop is CASSGTGYPDTQYF. CDR3 coding DNA: TGCGCCAGTTCCGGGACAGGGTATCCAGATACGCAGTATTTT. The V call is TRBV4-1, the J call TRBJ2-3, with TRBD1 identical over 9 bases. This CDR3 is 14 amino acids long. V lost 9 bases to trimming and J lost 4 bases; unmatched junction nucleotides: 8. The germline CDR1 and CDR2 sequences are MGHRA and YSYEKL.

The CDR3 here is CASSFRGSDLGQYF. The DNA for the CDR3 is TGTGCCAGCAGCTTCCGGGGCTCGGATTTGGGGCAGTACTTC. The rearrangement joins TRBV7-2 to TRBJ2-7; D assignment may be TRBD1 or TRBD2 (5 bases each). V was clipped by 3 bases and J by 9 bases, with 18 bases between them. Germline CDR1 reads SGHTA; CDR2 reads FQGNSA. The CDR3 is 14 residues long.

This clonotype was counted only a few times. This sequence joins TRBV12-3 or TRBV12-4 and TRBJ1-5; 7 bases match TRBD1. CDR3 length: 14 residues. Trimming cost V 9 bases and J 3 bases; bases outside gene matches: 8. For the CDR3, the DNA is TGTGCCAGTGCGGAGGGGGCGAACAATCAGCCCCAGCATTTT. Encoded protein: CASAEGANNQPQHF.

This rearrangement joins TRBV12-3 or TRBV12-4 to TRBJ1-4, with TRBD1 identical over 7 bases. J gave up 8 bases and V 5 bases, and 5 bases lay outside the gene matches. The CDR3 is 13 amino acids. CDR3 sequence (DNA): TGTGCCAGCAGTCCAGGGGGTCGAGAAAAACTGTTTTTT. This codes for CASSPGGREKLFF.

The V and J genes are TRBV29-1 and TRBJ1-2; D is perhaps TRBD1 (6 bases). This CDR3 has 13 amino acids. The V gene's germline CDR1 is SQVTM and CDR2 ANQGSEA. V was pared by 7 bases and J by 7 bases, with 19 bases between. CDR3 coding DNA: TGCAGCGCCATCCAGACCAGGGGCGCTGGCTACACCTTC. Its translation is CSAIQTRGAGYTF.

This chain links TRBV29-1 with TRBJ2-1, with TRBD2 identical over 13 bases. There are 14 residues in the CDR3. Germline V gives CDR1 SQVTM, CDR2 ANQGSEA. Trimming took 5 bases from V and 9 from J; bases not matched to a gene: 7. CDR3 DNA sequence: TGCAGCGTTCAACTAGCGGGAGGGCCTACTGAGCAGTTCTTC. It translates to CSVQLAGGPTEQFF.